The clone carrying this T cell receptor beta chain was picked up many times. Its antigen remains unknown. The library tagged each cDNA molecule with unique molecular identifiers. In the original workflow: Sampled TCR counts reached a median of roughly 90,000 per sample, with values ranging from roughly 20,000 to 700,000. One entry per CDR3 protein, called by TCRdb with MiXCR from the RACE reads. It is TCRdb's table, rather than the study itself, that gives the V and J calls and clone size. The sample lists approximately 34,000 distinct CDR3 sequences; approximately 5% were seen once. Time point meaning: healthy volunteer bleed at 6 weeks. The authors extracted total RNA from unfractionated whole blood. The germline V gene encodes CDR1 ENHRY and CDR2 SYGVKD. V trimming: 6 bases; J trimming: 1 base; junction bases outside the gene matches: 3. The CDR3 spans 14 residues. This entry is derived from a study of human T cells and chemical hapten exposure. Study summary: Per-sample TCR yield variability stemmed mainly from small pooled library volume differences. Study-level points and caveats: Those TCRs sitting above 1 in 1000 frequency stayed the same with DPC sensitization.

The V call is TRBV10-3, the J call TRBJ2-7; 10 bases fit TRBD1. The specimen sequenced was whole blood. The origin of this receptor is a human donor in good health. Some clones in this sample may be carry-over from other donors' samples. CDR3 sequence reads: CAIRRTGGSYEQYF. DNA of the CDR3: TGTGCCATCAGACGGACAGGGGGGTCCTACGAGCAGTACTTC.